The entry below describes one T cell receptor beta chain. This clone was picked up one time. Its target antigen remains unknown. One base away there is no much larger clone; base qualities are not given. This record comes from a study of cytomegalovirus exposure and HLA in healthy donors (dated by TCRdb to 2016 to 2017). With respect to the entire study: A later analysis indicated that the 130 or so validation repertoires were generated on the platform also employed for the 600 to 750 repertoires of the first cohort. The study combined high-throughput TCR immunosequencing, statistical association of individual TCRs with disease status, and machine learning to predict cytomegalovirus infection status. The study was designed to test whether signatures of past pathogen exposure could be identified by cataloging public T cell receptors. In addition to the first cohort of 500 to 850 subjects, a separate validation cohort of 130 or so different subjects was used.

The germline ends are 10 bases apart after V is trimmed by 2 bases and J by 2 bases. The germline V gene provides CDR1 SGHTA and CDR2 FQGNSA. Its CDR3 holds 15 amino acids, cysteine through phenylalanine. Here the CDR3 DNA is all that survives: 45 bases in frame from base 1. Study-wide conclusions, independent of this receptor: A total of around 150 TCR beta chains were listed by the study as associated with cytomegalovirus. While some public TCRs were present in many individuals, most TCR sequences turned up only very rarely across donors. In both the original and validation cohorts, the classifier was reported to diagnose cytomegalovirus status with high specificity and sensitivity. Subsequent analysis determined that TCRs grouped into clusters in the first cohort also showed a tendency toward co-occurrence across the roughly 110 validation repertoires, and approximately 94% of cluster scores exceeded 0. A later analysis lacked HLA typing for the validation cohort, so it scored co-occurrence in that cohort across all 120 repertoires. Three of the identified cytomegalovirus-associated TCR beta chains were confirmed in vitro to be specific for cytomegalovirus antigens. It was suggested by the authors that the approach could potentially be generalized to other disease states and immunological phenotypes.

Libraries were constructed by the immunoSEQ multiplex PCR assay. The paper's processing steps were these. A statistical classification framework was built for diagnosing cytomegalovirus status from the catalog of TCR beta chain sequences. Drawn from immuneACCESS, this table holds only the in-frame rearrangements with V and J called that TCRdb kept. Clones are partly lost; checked studies trace under half to an unresolved V gene and leave the rest unexplained. V, J and clone size were drawn from that table, and D and trimming were deduced from the DNA. The sample yields approximately 230,000 clones; about 88% were counted once. Around 12% of the sample belongs to the ten largest clones. The donors belonged to the validation cohort of under 150 subjects, which was separate from the approximately 680-subject first cohort.

This TCR was sampled from a man between 18 and 35 years old in good health and CMV-seropositive. The sequenced sample was PBMCs. The chain employs TRBV7-2 and TRBJ1-5; the D gene is possibly TRBD1, with 5 bases matching. The nucleotide sequence is TGTGCCAGCAGCTTAACAGGCCAGGGCAATCAGCCCCAGCATTTT. The resulting protein is CASSLTGQGNQPQHF.